The rows below give T cell receptor beta chains drawn from one sample of a study of blood T cells in healthy people across ages. MiXCR was run by TCRdb on the 5' RACE reads, yielding one entry per CDR3 protein. This sample has roughly 680,000 distinct CDR3 sequences, with roughly 49% found just once. The sample was blood. The receptor set was obtained from a woman aged 60 to 75 in good health. Both conserved end residues are part of each CDR3. A D gene is named only where the DNA matches it firmly. Part of the rows lack a size; the others show once, few, many or a class for expanded clones.

few	.	TRBJ2-1	TRBV20-1	CSARVGARFYNEQFF	TGCAGTGCTAGGGTGGGAGCAAGGTTTTACAATGAGCAGTTCTTC
few	TRBD2	TRBJ2-5	TRBV20-1	CSARDSGRETQYF	TGCAGTGCTAGAGATAGCGGGAGAGAGACCCAGTACTTC
.	TRBD2	TRBJ2-5	TRBV7-3	CAGSLFGLARAGETQYF	TGTGCCGGCAGCTTATTCGGACTAGCTCGAGCTGGTGAGACCCAGTACTTC
few	TRBD1	TRBJ2-4	TRBV4-3	CASSQEDRVDNIQYF	TGCGCCAGCAGCCAAGAAGACAGGGTAGACAACATTCAGTACTTC
many	.	TRBJ1-2	TRBV12-3/TRBV12-4	CASTPRLDRNYGYTF	TGTGCCAGCACTCCTCGGTTAGACCGCAACTATGGCTACACCTTC
few	.	TRBJ2-3	TRBV29-1	CSVGSLADTQYF	TGCAGCGTTGGGAGTTTGGCAGATACGCAGTATTTT
.	.	TRBJ1-6	TRBV7-8	CASSLRAFYNSPLHF	TGTGCCAGCAGCTTAAGGGCATTTTATAATTCACCCCTCCACTTT
.	.	TRBJ2-7	TRBV20-1	CSAWEYEQYF	TGCAGTGCTTGGGAATACGAGCAGTACTTC
many	.	TRBJ2-5	TRBV29-1	CSGTVPQETQYF	TGCAGCGGAACCGTGCCTCAAGAGACCCAGTACTTC
few	TRBD1	TRBJ1-1	TRBV7-9	CASSLGTGNGAFF	TGTGCCAGCAGCTTAGGGACAGGGAACGGAGCTTTCTTT
many	.	TRBJ1-6	TRBV6-2/TRBV6-3	CASNTDSANSPLHF	TGTGCCAGCAATACGGACAGCGCAAATTCACCCCTCCACTTT
.	.	TRBJ2-1	TRBV9	CASSVEWGSYNEQFF	TGTGCCAGCAGCGTAGAATGGGGTTCCTACAATGAGCAGTTCTTC
.	.	TRBJ2-1	TRBV28	CASSFISYEQFF	TGTGCCAGCAGTTTTATAAGCTACGAGCAGTTCTTC
few	.	TRBJ2-5	TRBV25-1	CASSEGRWSETQYF	TGTGCCAGCAGTGAGGGGAGGTGGTCGGAGACCCAGTACTTC
many	.	TRBJ2-1	TRBV15	CATSRDPVGEQFF	TGTGCCACCAGCAGAGACCCCGTTGGTGAGCAGTTCTTC
.	TRBD2	TRBJ2-5	TRBV7-2	CVSSPSSGRVETQYF	TGTGTCAGCAGCCCATCTAGCGGGAGGGTGGAGACCCAGTACTTC
few	.	TRBJ1-2	TRBV21-1	CASSKDLKYRTGGDYGYTF	TGTGCCAGCAGCAAGGACCTCAAATACCGGACAGGGGGCGACTATGGCTACACCTTC
.	TRBD2	TRBJ2-5	TRBV6-5	CASSYSGLARNEQYF	TGTGCCAGCAGTTACTCGGGACTAGCTAGAAATGAGCAGTACTTC
.	.	TRBJ1-4	TRBV29-1	CSVERAANEKLFF	TGCAGCGTTGAAAGGGCAGCGAATGAAAAACTGTTTTTT
.	.	TRBJ2-7	TRBV18	CASSQQKGRAYEQYF	TGTGCCAGCTCGCAACAAAAAGGGAGAGCCTACGAGCAGTACTTC
.	TRBD2	TRBJ2-1	TRBV24-1	CATSAVLAGAGNEQFF	TGTGCCACCAGTGCCGTCCTAGCGGGAGCTGGCAATGAGCAGTTCTTC
many	.	TRBJ1-1	TRBV7-2	CASSFWQEAFF	TGTGCCAGCAGCTTTTGGCAAGAAGCTTTCTTT
.	.	TRBJ2-1	TRBV6-1	CASSEEVHEQFF	TGTGCCAGCAGTGAAGAAGTCCATGAGCAGTTCTTC
.	.	TRBJ1-2	TRBV10-3	CAISEANRDYGYTF	TGTGCCATCAGTGAGGCGAACAGGGACTATGGCTACACCTTC
.	.	TRBJ2-1	TRBV2	CASNRRAYNEQFF	TGTGCCAGCAATCGGAGGGCCTACAATGAGCAGTTCTTC
.	.	TRBJ2-7	TRBV12-3/TRBV12-4	CASTEEPAYEQYF	TGTGCCAGCACGGAGGAACCGGCCTACGAGCAGTACTTC
few	.	TRBJ2-1	TRBV28	CASSPPGEREQFF	TGTGCCAGCAGTCCCCCTGGCGAGCGGGAGCAGTTCTTC
.	.	TRBJ2-5	TRBV24-1	CATSDSGTRETQYF	TGTGCCACCAGTGATTCTGGGACAAGAGAGACCCAGTACTTC
.	.	TRBJ2-1	TRBV20-1	CSAGGVGGYEQFF	TGCAGTGCAGGGGGTGTGGGGGGATATGAGCAGTTCTTC
.	.	TRBJ2-1	TRBV6-5	CTSSRPDSNEQFF	TGTACCAGCAGCCGCCCGGACAGCAATGAGCAGTTCTTC
few	.	TRBJ2-7	TRBV7-9	CASSHHLLRDSSYEQYF	TGTGCCAGCAGCCACCACCTTCTACGCGACAGTTCCTACGAGCAGTACTTC
.	.	TRBJ2-7	TRBV7-2	CASSPLPPYEQYF	TGTGCCAGCAGCCCTCTGCCCCCCTACGAGCAGTACTTC
.	TRBD2	TRBJ2-5	TRBV20-1	CSARDGREAQETQYF	TGCAGTGCTAGAGATGGGCGGGAGGCACAAGAGACCCAGTACTTC
many	.	TRBJ2-7	TRBV20-1	CSAPRNSYEQYF	TGCAGTGCTCCTCGCAACTCCTACGAGCAGTACTTC
few	.	TRBJ2-4	TRBV20-1	CSARASRVAKNIQYF	TGCAGTGCTAGAGCCTCTCGGGTTGCCAAAAACATTCAGTACTTC
few	.	TRBJ2-7	TRBV9	CASSVDGTPTYEQYF	TGTGCCAGCAGCGTAGACGGGACGCCGACCTACGAGCAGTACTTC
few	.	TRBJ2-7	TRBV5-1	CASSPVGPSYEQYF	TGCGCCAGCAGCCCGGTAGGGCCTTCCTACGAGCAGTACTTC
few	.	TRBJ2-7	TRBV7-2	CASSFTLYEQYF	TGTGCCAGCAGCTTCACACTCTACGAGCAGTACTTC